This T cell receptor (beta chain) was identified in a study of cytomegalovirus exposure and HLA in healthy donors. Study-wide results and limits: The study dropped some indistinguishable V segments, TRBV6-2 and TRBV6-3 among them. Accurate prediction of most subjects' HLA-A and HLA-B alleles from TCR beta sequences was reported.

This PCR relied on a set of 60 Vbeta primers and 13 Jbeta primers. TCRdb's copy holds only in-frame clones and misses some; the assay was immunoSEQ multiplex PCR. Of roughly 200,000 clones listed, roughly 90% were seen once; the top ten hold more than 0.8%. CDR3 length equals 21 residues. The germline V gene has CDR1 MNHEY and CDR2 SMNVEV (reference sequence). Trimming took 10 bases from V and 2 from J; bases not matched to a gene: 22. As regards this clone: Its antigen remains unknown.

The sequence was collected from a woman aged 18-29 years in good health and CMV-seronegative. The chain uses TRBV27 and TRBJ2-5, with 16 bases that match TRBD2. The sample consisted of PBMCs. The CDR3 DNA follows: TGTGCCACCCAACGGGGGATCCCGGGACTAGCGGGAGGGCCGAATCAAGAGACCCAGTACTTC. The encoded protein is CATQRGIPGLAGGPNQETQYF.